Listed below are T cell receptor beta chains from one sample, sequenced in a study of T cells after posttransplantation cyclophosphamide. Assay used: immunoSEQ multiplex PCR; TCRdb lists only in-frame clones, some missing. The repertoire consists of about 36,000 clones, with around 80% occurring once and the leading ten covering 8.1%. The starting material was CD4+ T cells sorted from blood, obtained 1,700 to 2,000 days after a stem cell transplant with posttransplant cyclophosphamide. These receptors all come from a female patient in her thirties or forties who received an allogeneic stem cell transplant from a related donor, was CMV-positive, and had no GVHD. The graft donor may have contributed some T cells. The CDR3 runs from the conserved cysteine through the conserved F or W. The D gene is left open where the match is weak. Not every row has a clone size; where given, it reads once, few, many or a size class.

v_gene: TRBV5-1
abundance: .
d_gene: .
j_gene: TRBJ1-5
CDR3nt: TGCGCCAGCAGCTTCTCCCGGGGGCAGCCCCAGCATTTT
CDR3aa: CASSFSRGQPQHF

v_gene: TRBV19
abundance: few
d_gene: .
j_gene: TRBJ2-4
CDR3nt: TGTGCCAGTAATGACCCGACGGGTTCCAAAAACATTCAGTACTTC
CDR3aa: CASNDPTGSKNIQYF

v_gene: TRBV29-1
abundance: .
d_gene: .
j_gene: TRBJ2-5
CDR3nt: TGCAGCGCCGAACTGGAGACCCAGTACTTC
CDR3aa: CSAELETQYF

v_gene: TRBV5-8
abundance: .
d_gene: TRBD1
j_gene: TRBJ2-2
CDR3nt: TGTGCCAGCAGCTCTGGGACAGCTCAGAACACCGGGGAGCTGTTTTTT
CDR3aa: CASSSGTAQNTGELFF

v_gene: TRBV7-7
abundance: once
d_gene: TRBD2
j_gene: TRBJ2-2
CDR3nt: TGTGCTAGCAGCTTATTAGCGGGGGGGGAGCTGTTTTTT
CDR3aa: CASSLLAGGELFF

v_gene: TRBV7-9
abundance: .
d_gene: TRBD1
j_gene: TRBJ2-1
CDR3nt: TGTGCCAGCAATTTACTGGCGGGACAGGGTAACAATGAGCAGTTCTTC
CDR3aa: CASNLLAGQGNNEQFF

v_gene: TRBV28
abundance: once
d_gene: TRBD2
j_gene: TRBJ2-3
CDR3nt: TGTGCCAGCAGTTGGGGCGGGGGTACCGCCGAGGTAGATACGCAGTATTTT
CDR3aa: CASSWGGGTAEVDTQYF

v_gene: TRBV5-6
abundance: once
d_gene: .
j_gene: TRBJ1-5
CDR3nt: TGTGCCAGCAGCTTGATGAGCGATCAGCCCCAGCATTTT
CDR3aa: CASSLMSDQPQHF

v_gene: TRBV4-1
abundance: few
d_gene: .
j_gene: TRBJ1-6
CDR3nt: TGCGCCAGCAGCCAAGGTCCCGGTAGCTCCTATAATTCACCCCTCCACTTT
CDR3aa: CASSQGPGSSYNSPLHF

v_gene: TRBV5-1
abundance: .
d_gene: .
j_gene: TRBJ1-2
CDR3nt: TGCGCCAGCAGTCCGACAGGACCAGCTAACTATGGCTACACCTTC
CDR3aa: CASSPTGPANYGYTF

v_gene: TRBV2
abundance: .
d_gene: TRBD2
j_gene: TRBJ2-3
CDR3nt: TGTGCCAGCAACCGCGGGGGGGAGGGCACAGATACGCAGTATTTT
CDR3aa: CASNRGGEGTDTQYF

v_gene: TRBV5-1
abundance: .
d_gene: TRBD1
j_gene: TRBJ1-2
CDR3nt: TGCGCCAGCAGCCTGGGACAGATGTACTATGGCTACACCTTC
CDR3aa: CASSLGQMYYGYTF

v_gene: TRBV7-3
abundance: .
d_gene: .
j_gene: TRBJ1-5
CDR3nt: TGTGCCAGCAGCTTAACAGGGGCTCAGCCCCAGCATTTT
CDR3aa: CASSLTGAQPQHF

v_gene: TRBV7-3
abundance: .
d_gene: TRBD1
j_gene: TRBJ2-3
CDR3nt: TGTGCCAGCAGCCGGACAGGTTCTTTCACAGATACGCAGTATTTT
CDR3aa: CASSRTGSFTDTQYF

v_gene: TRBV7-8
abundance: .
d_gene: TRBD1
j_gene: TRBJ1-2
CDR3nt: TGTGCCAGCAGCTTAGCGCCGAGGGGGCGTCTTCCTTTTGGCTACACCTTC
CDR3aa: CASSLAPRGRLPFGYTF

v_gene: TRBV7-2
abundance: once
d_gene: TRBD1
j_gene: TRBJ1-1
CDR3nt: TGTGCCAGCAGCTTATTCGGACCGGGACAGGGGGTTCACACTGAAGCTTTCTTT
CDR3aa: CASSLFGPGQGVHTEAFF

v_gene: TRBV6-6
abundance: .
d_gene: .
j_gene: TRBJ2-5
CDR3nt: TGTGCCAGCAGCCACTTAGAGACCCAGTACTTC
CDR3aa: CASSHLETQYF

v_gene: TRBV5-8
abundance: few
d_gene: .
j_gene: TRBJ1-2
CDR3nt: TGTGCCAGCAGCGAAACCCACAGGGAGGGCTACACCTTC
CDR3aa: CASSETHREGYTF

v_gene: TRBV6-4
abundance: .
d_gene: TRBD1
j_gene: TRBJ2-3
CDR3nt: TGTGCCAGCAGTGTGAGGGGGCTGAGCACAGATACGCAGTATTTT
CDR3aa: CASSVRGLSTDTQYF

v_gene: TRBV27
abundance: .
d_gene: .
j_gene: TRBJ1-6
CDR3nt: TGTGCCAGCAGTGCCCTCCCGACGGGGAATAATTCACCCCTCCACTTT
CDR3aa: CASSALPTGNNSPLHF

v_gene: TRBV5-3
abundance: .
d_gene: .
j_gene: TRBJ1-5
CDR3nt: TGTGCCAGAAGCTTGGTCTGTAGCAATCAGCCCCAGCATTTT
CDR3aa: CARSLVCSNQPQHF